The 22 T cell receptor beta chains below come from one sample, sequenced in a study of cytomegalovirus exposure and HLA in healthy donors. PCR used 60 Vbeta primers and 13 Jbeta primers. Data came from immunoSEQ multiplex PCR; TCRdb stores just in-frame clones and leaves some out. The sample holds about 160,000 clones. Sequencing was carried out using PBMCs. Receptors originate from a man under 40 in good health and CMV-seronegative.

The chain is built from TRBV27 and TRBJ1-1; the D is unclear. Trimming took 5 bases from V and 2 from J, leaving 12 bases between them. The germline gives CDR1 MNHEY, CDR2 SMNVEV (reference sequence). CDR3 length: 14 residues. DNA for the CDR3: TGTGCCAGCAGTATGGGGAGTCATAACACTGAAGCTTTCTTT. Protein product: CASSMGSHNTEAFF.

The chain carries TRBV6-1 and TRBJ1-2; D not certain. The CDR3 runs 13 residues. Germline values: CDR1 MNHNS, CDR2 SASEGT. Between the trimmed V and J ends, which lost 10 bases and 8 bases, there was a span of 20 bases. DNA of the CDR3: TGTGCCACGACCCGGGTCCGAGAAAGGGGCTACACCTTC. Protein product: CATTRVRERGYTF.

This chain uses TRBV19 with TRBJ2-6; D remains ambiguous. The CDR3 contains 14 residues. Trimming cost V 4 bases and J 2 bases, with 6 bases left between them. CDR1 is LNHDA and CDR2 is SQIVND in the germline V gene (reference sequence). CDR3 protein: CASSTGAGANVLTF. CDR3 bases: TGTGCCAGTAGTACAGGTGCTGGGGCCAACGTCCTGACTTTC.

The chain couples TRBV27 to TRBJ2-6; no clear D gene. The V gene's germline CDR1 is MNHEY and CDR2 SMNVEV (reference sequence). This CDR3 has 13 residues. Trimming shortened V by 9 bases and J by 2 bases, and 8 bases separated the two germline ends. CDR3 loop: CASRLTGANVLTF. CDR3 bases: TGTGCCAGTCGGTTGACTGGGGCCAACGTCCTGACTTTC.

This rearrangement joins TRBV10-3 to TRBJ1-4; D not certain. V lost 3 bases to trimming and J lost 7 bases, with 12 bases between them. The germline V gene encodes CDR1 ENHRY and CDR2 SYGVKD. The length of the CDR3 is 14 residues. CDR3 sequence: CAISDPGMSEKLFF. CDR3 sequence (DNA): TGTGCCATCAGTGACCCGGGTATGAGTGAAAAACTGTTTTTT.

The CDR3 reads CASSWVGRGNQPQHF. As DNA, the CDR3 is TGTGCCAGCAGTTGGGTTGGCAGGGGCAATCAGCCCCAGCATTTT. The chain joins TRBV28 to TRBJ1-5; D might be TRBD1 (5 bases). Between the trimmed V and J ends, which lost 4 bases and 2 bases, there was a span of 12 bases. Per the germline V gene, CDR1 is MDHEN and CDR2 is SYDVKM. The CDR3 totals 15 residues.

The chain uses TRBV27 and TRBJ1-5; 8 nucleotides match TRBD1. Trimming removed 5 bases from V and 1 base from J; junction bases left unmatched: 10. There are 17 residues in the CDR3. The V gene's germline CDR1 is MNHEY and CDR2 SMNVEV (reference sequence). The CDR3 sequence is CASSPRTGIGSNQPQHF. The CDR3 nucleotides read TGTGCCAGCAGTCCCCGGACAGGGATCGGGAGCAATCAGCCCCAGCATTTT.

V usage is TRBV30 and J usage is TRBJ2-7, with D uncertain. The germline gives CDR1 GTSNPN, CDR2 SVGIG (reference sequence). Deletions cut 0 bases from V and 6 bases from J, with 12 bases between. This CDR3 has 13 amino acids. CDR3 in amino acids: CAWSVLRSSEQYF. CDR3 DNA: TGTGCCTGGAGTGTACTGCGGAGCTCCGAGCAGTACTTC. Full variable domain (missing parts from reference TRBV30 and TRBJ2-7): SQTIHQWPATLVQPVGSPLSLECTVEGTSNPNLYWYRQAAGRGLQLLFYSVGIGQISSEVPQNLSASRPQDRQFILSSKKLLLSDSGFYLCAWSVLRSSEQYFGPGTRLTVT.

The rearrangement uses TRBV15 and TRBJ2-3; D is undetermined. V lost 5 bases and J 0 bases, leaving 12 bases between the germline ends. This CDR3 is 15 amino acids long. CDR1 is LNHNV, CDR2 YYDKDF, per germline (reference sequence). The DNA for the CDR3 is TGTGCCACCAGCTGGGCTGGCAGCAGCACAGATACGCAGTATTTT. Translated, it gives CATSWAGSSTDTQYF. Full variable domain (rest looked up from reference TRBV15 and TRBJ2-3): DAMVIQNPRYQVTQFGKPVTLSCSQTLNHNVMYWYQQKSSQAPKLLFHYYDKDFNNEADTPDNFQSRRPNTSFCFLDIRSPGLGDTAMYLCATSWAGSSTDTQYFGPGTRLTVL.

The rearrangement joins TRBV5-5 to TRBJ2-7; 7 bases agree with TRBD1. J lost 0 bases, V lost 3 bases, and 6 bases had no gene match. The germline V gene encodes CDR1 SGHKS and CDR2 YYEKEE (reference sequence). The CDR3 runs 15 residues. Here the CDR3 DNA reads TGTGCCAGCAGCTCCTGGACAGGAAGCTCCTACGAGCAGTACTTC. It is translated as CASSSWTGSSYEQYF.

The chain carries TRBV9 and TRBJ1-3; D might be TRBD1 (5 bases). CDR3 length equals 13 residues. Trimming pared 3 bases from V and 8 bases from J, leaving 12 bases between. The V gene's germline CDR1 is SGDLS and CDR2 YYNGEE. The CDR3 is CASSDSRGDTIYF. DNA for the CDR3: TGTGCCAGCAGCGATTCGCGGGGGGACACCATATATTTT.

This chain links TRBV7-2 with TRBJ2-2, with 9 positions matching TRBD2. V lost 5 bases, J lost 1 base, and 5 bases stayed unmatched. This CDR3 has 16 residues. Germline CDR1 SGHTA, CDR2 FQGNSA. This CDR3 is CASSPLAGVNTGELFF. CDR3 coding DNA: TGTGCCAGCAGCCCTTTAGCGGGAGTGAACACCGGGGAGCTGTTTTTT.

The chain combines TRBV7-3 with TRBJ1-3, with 9 bases that match TRBD1. Germline trimming cut 5 bases from V and 2 bases from J; bases unmatched to any gene: 10. The germline gives CDR1 SGHTA, CDR2 FQGTGA. The CDR3 consists of 17 residues. This CDR3 reads CASSIHGTGSTGNTIYF. Here the CDR3 DNA reads TGTGCCAGCAGCATCCACGGGACAGGGAGTACTGGAAACACCATATATTTT.

The J gene is TRBJ1-2, the V gene TRBV12-5; 7 bases agree with TRBD1. The CDR3 has 15 residues. Germline V lookup: CDR1 LGHNT, CDR2 FRNRAP. The trim removed 3 bases at V and 8 bases at J, leaving 12 bases unmatched. The CDR3 DNA reads TGTGCTAGTGGTTTTAAACCGGACAGGTCGGAAGGCTACACCTTC. Protein product: CASGFKPDRSEGYTF. Using reference TRBV12-5 and TRBJ1-2 for the parts outside the CDR3, the full variable domain is DARVTQTPRHKVTEMGQEVTMRCQPILGHNTVFWYRQTMMQGLELLAYFRNRAPLDDSGMPKDRFSAEMPDATLATLKIQPSEPRDSAVYFCASGFKPDRSEGYTFGSGTRLTVV.

V is TRBV5-4 and J is TRBJ2-7; 8 nucleotides align to TRBD2. The CDR3 has 16 residues. The V and J ends lost 4 bases and 2 bases, in that order; junction bases with no gene match: 11. Germline assignment: CDR1 SGHNT and CDR2 YYREEE (reference sequence). Here the CDR3 DNA reads TGTGCCAGCAGCCGCGGGGGAGCGGGAGCCCCCTACGAGCAGTACTTC. Translated: CASSRGGAGAPYEQYF.

About this clone: Other nucleotide sequences in the sample specify the same CDR3. V is TRBV14 and J is TRBJ1-2; D is unclear. Germline assignment: CDR1 SGHDN and CDR2 FVKESK. The CDR3 contains 13 residues. V was shortened by 1 base and J by 6 bases, with 9 bases between the two germline ends. The CDR3: CASSQAGVHGYTF. The CDR3 DNA reads as TGTGCCAGCAGCCAAGCCGGGGTACATGGCTACACCTTC.

The chain uses TRBV7-2 and TRBJ2-5; D ambiguous. Trimming removed 4 bases at V and 3 bases at J, with 12 bases between. Germline V gene data show CDR1 as SGHTA and CDR2 as FQGNSA. The CDR3 contains 14 residues. As DNA, the CDR3 is TGTGCCAGCAGCTCATCCAGCGTTGAAGAGACCCAGTACTTC. Translating it yields CASSSSSVEETQYF.

The chain employs TRBV15 and TRBJ1-2; the D is unclear. The V end was cut by 3 bases, the J end by 6 bases, with 14 bases between. This CDR3 comprises 14 residues. Germline CDR1 and CDR2: LNHNV and YYDKDF (reference sequence). CDR3 sequence (DNA): TGTGCCACCAGCAGGCGGCATGGCGTGGATGGCTACACCTTC. This codes for CATSRRHGVDGYTF.

This chain links TRBV6-5 with TRBJ1-3; no firm D call. Looked up from germline, CDR1 is MNHEY and CDR2 is SVGAGI. V lost 6 bases, J lost 0 bases, and 6 bases lay in between. CDR3 size: 13 residues. The CDR3 spells CASRDFSGNTIYF. The CDR3, as DNA: TGTGCCAGCAGGGACTTCTCTGGAAACACCATATATTTT.

The chain couples TRBV7-9 to TRBJ2-1, with 8 bases lining up with TRBD2. Looked up from germline, CDR1 is SEHNR and CDR2 is FQNEAQ (reference sequence). The ends lost 8 bases at V and 3 bases at J; junction bases unmatched: 6. This CDR3 comprises 14 residues. The CDR3: CASEVGTSYNEQFF. The DNA of the CDR3 is TGTGCCAGCGAAGTTGGGACTAGCTACAATGAGCAGTTCTTC.

The chain uses TRBV5-4 and TRBJ2-1; maybe TRBD2 (6 bases). Trimming removed 0 bases at V and 4 bases at J, with 14 bases between. Germline-derived CDR1 and CDR2 are SGHNT and YYREEE (reference sequence). The CDR3 contains 16 residues. CDR3 bases: TGTGCCAGCAGCTTGGCCTCGGCTAGCGAGTACAATGAGCAGTTCTTC. Its protein is CASSLASASEYNEQFF.

The chain carries TRBV28 and TRBJ2-1; a weak D match, TRBD2 (6 bases). The CDR3 has 12 amino acids. From germline, CDR1 is MDHEN and CDR2 SYDVKM. Trimming removed 6 bases from V and 6 bases from J, with 9 bases in between. CDR3 DNA sequence: TGTGCCAGCAGACTAGCTGGCAATGAGCAGTTCTTC. It yields the protein CASRLAGNEQFF.